The 6 T cell receptor beta chains in this list originate from one sample, sequenced in a study of blood T cell repertoires in COVID-19 (dated by TCRdb to about 2020). Library preparation employed the immunoSEQ multiplex PCR assay. Held by TCRdb, this immuneACCESS table contains in-frame sequences only and omits some clones. Under half of the omission traces to an unresolved V gene where checked; the cause of the rest is unknown. In this sample the table shows just over 300,000 clones, 86% of which occur a single time. The ten largest clones capture about 4.2% of the sample. Specimen: PBMCs or T cells enriched from blood (not recorded which). These receptors were obtained from a man aged 25-40 years who had recovered from COVID-19.

V usage is TRBV7-9 and J usage is TRBJ2-3; 9 bases agree with TRBD2. Trimming at V came to 4 bases and at J to 4 bases, leaving 9 bases not matched to a gene. CDR1 is SEHNR and CDR2 is FQNEAQ in the germline V gene (reference sequence). The CDR3 loop spans 16 amino acids. CDR3 sequence: CASSWAIAGVADTQYF. CDR3 bases: TGTGCCAGCAGCTGGGCTATAGCGGGAGTGGCAGATACGCAGTATTTT.

This chain links TRBV2 with TRBJ2-2; D might be TRBD1 (5 bases). Deletions cut 5 bases from V and 0 bases from J, with 13 bases between. This CDR3 has 16 amino acids. In germline, CDR1 is SNHLY, CDR2 FYNNEI. The CDR3 DNA reads TGTGCCAGCAGTCGAGGACACCTCGCGAACACCGGGGAGCTGTTTTTT. Translating gives CASSRGHLANTGELFF. Using reference TRBV2 and TRBJ2-2 for the parts outside the CDR3, the full variable domain is EPEVTQTPSHQVTQMGQEVILRCVPISNHLYFYWYRQILGQKVEFLVSFYNNEISEKSEIFDDQFSVERPDGSNFTLKIRSTKLEDSAMYFCASSRGHLANTGELFFGEGSRLTVL.

The genes are TRBV18 and TRBJ2-5; 8 nucleotides agree with TRBD1. The CDR3 runs 13 residues. The germline V gene encodes CDR1 KGHSH and CDR2 LQKENI. After removal of 4 bases from V and 2 bases from J, the junction contained 0 bases not matched to a gene. CDR3 coding DNA: TGTGCCAGCTCACGGACAGGGCAAGAGACCCAGTACTTC. Translating gives CASSRTGQETQYF.

The chain joins TRBV5-1 to TRBJ2-2; maybe TRBD1 (5 bases). Trimming removed 2 bases from V and 5 bases from J, with 10 bases in between. There are 14 residues in the CDR3. Germline CDR1 reads SGHRS; CDR2 reads YFSETQ. For the CDR3, the DNA is TGCGCCAGCAGCTTAGGAGCAGGGACCGGGGAGCTGTTTTTT. Its protein product is CASSLGAGTGELFF. The variable domain in full, with the rest retrieved from reference TRBV5-1 and TRBJ2-2, is KAGVTQTPRYLIKTRGQQVTLSCSPISGHRSVSWYQQTPGQGLQFLFEYFSETQRNKGNFPGRFSGRQFSNSRSEMNVSTLELGDSALYLCASSLGAGTGELFFGEGSRLTVL.

This chain links TRBV5-1 with TRBJ2-4, with 13 nucleotides matching TRBD2. CDR1 SGHRS and CDR2 YFSETQ come from the germline V gene. V shed 0 bases, J shed 7 bases, and the junction held 7 bases outside the gene matches. This CDR3 has 17 residues. The CDR3 sequence: CASSLGIMTSGRNIQYF. The CDR3 DNA sequence: TGCGCCAGCAGCTTGGGCATCATGACTAGCGGGAGGAACATTCAGTACTTC.

This clone was detected only a few times. The chain recombines TRBV19 with TRBJ1-5, with TRBD1 as a possible D gene (5 bases). V gave up 5 bases and J gave up 2 bases, with 13 bases separating them. In germline, CDR1 is LNHDA, CDR2 SQIVND (reference sequence). The CDR3 has 15 amino acids. CDR3 DNA sequence: TGTGCCAGTAGTGGGAGACCGGGGGGCAATCAGCCCCAGCATTTT. It specifies CASSGRPGGNQPQHF.